The 24 T cell receptor beta chains listed next were all sequenced from one sample in a study of blood T cell repertoires in COVID-19. Sequenced by immunoSEQ multiplex PCR; TCRdb stores in-frame clones only, minus some. The sample has 250,000 to 400,000 clones; about 90% are singletons. Sequenced sample: PBMCs or T cells enriched from blood (not recorded which). Receptor source: a woman in her thirties who had recovered from COVID-19.

The V gene is TRBV7-2, the J gene TRBJ1-3; 9 bases are a match to TRBD1. Germline CDR1 SGHTA, CDR2 FQGNSA. The CDR3 runs to 15 residues. V was pared by 2 bases and J by 6 bases, with 5 bases of the junction left unmatched. The CDR3 region has the DNA TGTGCCAGCAGCTTAATGGGACAGGGAGCAAACACCATATATTTT. It yields the protein CASSLMGQGANTIYF.

The chain combines TRBV11-2 with TRBJ1-2; no definite D call. CDR3 length: 14 residues. Germline V gene lookup returns CDR1 SGHAT and CDR2 FQNNGV. V was trimmed by 5 bases and J by 3 bases, leaving 13 bases between them. The CDR3 spells CASSHPTDDYGYTF. The CDR3, as DNA: TGTGCCAGCAGCCATCCCACTGATGACTATGGCTACACCTTC.

The chain couples TRBV7-7 to TRBJ2-1; 8 nucleotides align to TRBD2. CDR1 SSHAT and CDR2 FNYEAQ come from the germline V gene (reference sequence). V was clipped by 3 bases and J by 7 bases; unmatched bases: 5. The CDR3 totals 14 residues. The DNA for the CDR3 is TGTGCCAGCAGCTTGGCGGGGGGAGAGAATGAGCAGTTCTTC. Protein sequence: CASSLAGGENEQFF. Using reference TRBV7-7 and TRBJ2-1 for the parts outside the CDR3, the full variable domain is GAGVSQSPRYKVTKRGQDVTLRCDPISSHATLYWYQQALGQGPEFLTYFNYEAQPDKSGLPSDRFSAERPEGSISTLTIQRTEQRDSAMYRCASSLAGGENEQFFGPGTRLTVL.

The chain couples TRBV2 to TRBJ1-1; D uncertain. The V end lost 3 bases, the J end lost 5 bases, and 10 bases lay between the germline ends. CDR1 and CDR2 from the germline V gene are SNHLY and FYNNEI. The CDR3 length is 13 residues. The CDR3 coding sequence is TGTGCCAGCAGTGACGTACGGGTTACTGAAGCTTTCTTT. This encodes CASSDVRVTEAFF.

The rearrangement joins TRBV6-1 to TRBJ1-5, with D possibly being TRBD1 (5 bases). The CDR3 is made up of 15 amino acids. The ends were cut back, 2 bases at V and 4 bases at J, with 12 bases in the middle. The V gene's germline CDR1 is MNHNS and CDR2 SASEGT. The CDR3 protein is CASSELYRQNQPQHF. CDR3 DNA: TGTGCCAGCAGTGAATTGTACAGACAGAATCAGCCCCAGCATTTT.

The chain carries TRBV3-1 (or the pseudogene TRBV3-2) and TRBJ1-2; no firm D call. The CDR3 length is 14 residues. The germline gives CDR1 LGHDT, CDR2 YNNKEL (reference sequence). Deletions cut 7 bases from V and 7 bases from J, with 19 bases between. The CDR3 protein is CASTAQDSKTGYTF. Here the CDR3 DNA reads TGTGCCAGCACCGCCCAGGATTCAAAGACTGGCTACACCTTC.

The chain employs TRBV30 and TRBJ2-3; D is uncertain. The CDR3 loop spans 11 amino acids. Trimming pared 0 bases from V and 8 bases from J, leaving 6 bases between. CDR1 is GTSNPN and CDR2 is SVGIG in the germline V gene (reference sequence). CDR3 in amino acids: CAWSVRGTQYF. CDR3 DNA sequence: TGTGCCTGGAGTGTACGCGGTACGCAGTATTTT.

V is TRBV12-3 or TRBV12-4 and J is TRBJ1-2; D gene unclear. CDR3 length equals 12 residues. Between the trimmed V and J ends, which lost 6 bases and 1 base, there was a span of 6 bases. Written as DNA, the CDR3 is TGTGCCAGCAGCCCGGTTAACTATGGCTACACCTTC. Translated, it gives CASSPVNYGYTF.

The rearrangement links TRBV2 to TRBJ1-4, with TRBD1 identical over 9 bases. Germline values: CDR1 SNHLY, CDR2 FYNNEI. V lost 6 bases to trimming and J lost 8 bases; unmatched junction nucleotides: 10. The CDR3 spans 15 residues. CDR3 nucleotides: TGTGCCAGCAGCGAACTGGGACAGGGTGGAGAAAAACTGTTTTTT. Its translation is CASSELGQGGEKLFF.

CDR3 loop: CASNLDRNSDTQYF. Written as DNA, the CDR3 is TGTGCCAGCAACCTAGACAGGAATTCAGATACGCAGTATTTT. This chain connects TRBV6-1 to TRBJ2-3; maybe TRBD1 (6 bases). There are 14 residues in the CDR3. V was pared by 7 bases and J by 4 bases, with 15 bases between. CDR1 is MNHNS and CDR2 is SASEGT in the germline V gene.

V is TRBV12-3 or TRBV12-4 and J is TRBJ1-1; D is uncertain. This CDR3 has 13 amino acids. V dropped 8 bases and J dropped 5 bases, with 15 bases sitting between them. CDR3 residues: CASLQFLRTEAFF. CDR3 coding DNA: TGTGCCAGCCTCCAGTTTTTGCGGACTGAAGCTTTCTTT.

The rearrangement uses TRBV10-3 and TRBJ2-7; TRBD1 matches 10 bases. This CDR3 has 15 residues. The germline CDR1 and CDR2 sequences are ENHRY and SYGVKD. The V segment lost 1 base and the J segment 7 bases; nucleotides outside the gene matches: 7. The CDR3, as DNA: TGTGCCATCAGTGAGTATAGGGACAGGGGTTCAGAGCAGTACTTC. Translated, it gives CAISEYRDRGSEQYF.

This chain joins TRBV14 and TRBJ1-2; TRBD1 matches 9 bases. CDR3 size: 15 residues. Germline CDR1 and CDR2: SGHDN and FVKESK. Trimming cost V 1 base and J 8 bases; bases outside gene matches: 8. CDR3 DNA sequence: TGTGCCAGCAGCCAAGCCGGGACAGGGTTTGGCGGCTACACCTTC. Amino acid sequence: CASSQAGTGFGGYTF.

The rearrangement uses TRBV9 and TRBJ2-7; 11 nucleotides line up with TRBD1. Germline lookup yields CDR1 SGDLS and CDR2 YYNGEE. The CDR3 length is 15 residues. J gave up 2 bases and V 2 bases, and 3 bases lay outside the gene matches. CDR3 sequence (DNA): TGTGCCAGCAGCGTGGGACAGGGGGTCGCCTACGAGCAGTACTTC. Protein sequence: CASSVGQGVAYEQYF. The complete variable domain, with remaining parts taken from reference TRBV9 and TRBJ2-7, reads DSGVTQTPKHLITATGQRVTLRCSPRSGDLSVYWYQQSLDQGLQFLIQYYNGEERAKGNILERFSAQQFPDLHSELNLSSLELGDSALYFCASSVGQGVAYEQYFGPGTRLTVT.

The CDR3 is CASSIQGGNSPLHF. In nucleotides, the CDR3 is TGTGCCAGTAGTATACAGGGAGGCAATTCACCCCTCCACTTT. The chain employs TRBV19 and TRBJ1-6; a weak D match, TRBD1 (5 bases). Germline CDR1 is LNHDA and CDR2 is SQIVND (reference sequence). The CDR3 is 14 residues long. V gave up 2 bases and J gave up 7 bases, with 9 bases separating them. The full variable domain, its missing parts supplied by reference TRBV19 and TRBJ1-6, is DGGITQSPKYLFRKEGQNVTLSCEQNLNHDAMYWYRQDPGQGLRLIYYSQIVNDFQKGDIAEGYSVSREKKESFPLTVTSAQKNPTAFYLCASSIQGGNSPLHFGNGTRLTVT.

The chain combines TRBV3-1 (or the pseudogene TRBV3-2) with TRBJ1-2; TRBD1 aligns across 7 bases. V gave up 1 base and J gave up 6 bases; unmatched junction bases: 8. The CDR3 loop spans 15 amino acids. Germline CDR1 LGHDT, CDR2 YNNKEL (reference sequence). The CDR3 coding sequence is TGTGCCAGCAGCCAAGTTTTGGACAGGCGTCATGGCTACACCTTC. Protein sequence: CASSQVLDRRHGYTF.

The chain links TRBV5-4 to TRBJ2-7, with 12 nucleotides matching TRBD2. This CDR3 spans 16 amino acids. V trimming: 2 bases; J trimming: 1 base; junction bases outside the gene matches: 4. Looked up from germline, CDR1 is SGHNT and CDR2 is YYREEE (reference sequence). The CDR3 DNA sequence: TGTGCCAGCAGCTTAACTAGCGGGGGGTCTTCCTACGAGCAGTACTTC. Translating gives CASSLTSGGSSYEQYF.

The CDR3 DNA reads as TGTGCCAGCAGTGTGGGCCGTAACTATGGCTACACCTTC. Translating it yields CASSVGRNYGYTF. This chain links TRBV2 with TRBJ1-2, with D unclear. V lost 4 bases and J 1 base, leaving 7 bases between the germline ends. Germline V gene data show CDR1 as SNHLY and CDR2 as FYNNEI. The CDR3 extends over 13 amino acids.

The J gene is TRBJ1-4, the V gene TRBV3-1 (or the pseudogene TRBV3-2), with D possibly matching TRBD1 (5 bases). The CDR3 is 17 amino acids. Trimming took 4 bases from V and 5 from J, leaving 20 bases between them. Germline values: CDR1 LGHDT, CDR2 YNNKEL (reference sequence). CDR3 nucleotides: TGTGCCAGCAGCCTGCGTTTCACCGGGACTTTAAATGAAAAACTGTTTTTT. Amino acid sequence: CASSLRFTGTLNEKLFF.

CDR3 DNA: TGTGCCACCAGCAGGACAAGCGGGGGCTACACCGGGGAGCTGTTTTTT. The encoded protein is CATSRTSGGYTGELFF. The chain carries TRBV15 and TRBJ2-2; 8 bases agree with TRBD2. The V gene's germline CDR1 is LNHNV and CDR2 YYDKDF (reference sequence). V was pared by 3 bases and J by 3 bases, with 6 bases of the junction left unmatched. This CDR3 contains 16 residues.

V gene TRBV5-4 combines with J gene TRBJ2-1; tentative D call: TRBD1 (6 bases). CDR1 and CDR2 from the germline V gene are SGHNT and YYREEE (reference sequence). This CDR3 has 19 amino acids. With 4 bases removed from V and 5 bases from J, the gap between germline ends came to 28 bases. DNA of the CDR3: TGTGCCAGCAGCCCCTTATCGACAGGTAACACCCTCCCCCACAATGAGCAGTTCTTC. Its translation is CASSPLSTGNTLPHNEQFF.

The chain recombines TRBV6-5 with TRBJ1-6; no reliable D call. With 2 bases removed from V and 8 bases from J, the gap between germline ends came to 10 bases. This CDR3 region has 14 residues. Germline CDR1 is MNHEY and CDR2 is SVGAGI. The CDR3 DNA follows: TGTGCCAGCAGTTACGGCCATTTCGATTCACCCCTCCACTTT. It encodes CASSYGHFDSPLHF.

The chain couples TRBV5-1 to TRBJ1-1; 11 positions match TRBD1. This CDR3 is built from 16 residues. Trimming removed 0 bases from V and 7 bases from J; junction bases left unmatched: 8. Germline V gene lookup returns CDR1 SGHRS and CDR2 YFSETQ. The CDR3 here is CASSLGLDRGLGEAFF. The CDR3 DNA sequence: TGCGCCAGCAGCTTGGGACTGGACAGGGGGCTGGGTGAAGCTTTCTTT.

This chain joins TRBV4-1 and TRBJ1-2, with D uncertain. This CDR3 has 16 amino acids. V was clipped by 0 bases and J by 2 bases, with 13 bases between them. The germline V gene has CDR1 MGHRA and CDR2 YSYEKL. Written as DNA, the CDR3 is TGCGCCAGCAGCCAAGAAGTGGTTGTCAGGAACTATGGCTACACCTTC. It codes for CASSQEVVVRNYGYTF.